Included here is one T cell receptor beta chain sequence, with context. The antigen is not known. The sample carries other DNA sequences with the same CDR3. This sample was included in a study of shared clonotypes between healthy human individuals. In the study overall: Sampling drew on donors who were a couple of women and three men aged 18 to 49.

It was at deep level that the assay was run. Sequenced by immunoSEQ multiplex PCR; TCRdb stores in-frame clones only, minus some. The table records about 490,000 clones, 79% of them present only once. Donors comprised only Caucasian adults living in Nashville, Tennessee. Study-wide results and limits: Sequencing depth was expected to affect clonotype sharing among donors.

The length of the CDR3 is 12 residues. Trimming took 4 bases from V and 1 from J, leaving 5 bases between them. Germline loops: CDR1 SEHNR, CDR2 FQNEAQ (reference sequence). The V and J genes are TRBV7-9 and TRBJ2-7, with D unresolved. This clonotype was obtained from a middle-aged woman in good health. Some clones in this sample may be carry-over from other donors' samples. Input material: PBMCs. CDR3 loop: CASSSTSYEQYF. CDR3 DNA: TGTGCCAGCAGCTCTACATCCTACGAGCAGTACTTC.